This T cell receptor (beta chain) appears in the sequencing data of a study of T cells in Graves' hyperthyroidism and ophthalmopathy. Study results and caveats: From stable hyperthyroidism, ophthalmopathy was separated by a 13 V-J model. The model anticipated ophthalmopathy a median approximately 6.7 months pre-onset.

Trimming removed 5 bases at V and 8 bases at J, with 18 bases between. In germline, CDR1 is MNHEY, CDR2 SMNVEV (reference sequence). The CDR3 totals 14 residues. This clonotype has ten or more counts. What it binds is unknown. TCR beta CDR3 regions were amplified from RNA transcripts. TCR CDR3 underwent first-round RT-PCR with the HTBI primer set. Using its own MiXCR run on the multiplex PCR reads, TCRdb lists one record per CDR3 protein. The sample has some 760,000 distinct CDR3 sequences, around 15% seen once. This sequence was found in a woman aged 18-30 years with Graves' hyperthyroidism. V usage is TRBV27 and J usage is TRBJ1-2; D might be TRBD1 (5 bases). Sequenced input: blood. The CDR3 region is CASSPSWGFGGYTF. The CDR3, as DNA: TGTGCCAGCAGTCCTAGCTGGGGCTTTGGAGGCTACACCTTC.